The 11 T cell receptor beta chains listed next were all sequenced from one sample in a study of T cell responses to AZD1222 COVID-19 vaccine. Using immunoSEQ multiplex PCR, the repertoire was profiled, and TCRdb retains in-frame clones only, with some absent. The sample lists about 120,000 clones, around 94% occurring once. The sample here was peripheral blood, taken 28 days after the second AZD1222 dose. The source of these receptors is an adult who received the AZD1222 COVID-19 vaccine.

The V and J genes are TRBV27 and TRBJ2-7; 7 positions agree with TRBD1. Germline V lookup: CDR1 MNHEY, CDR2 SMNVEV (reference sequence). The V gene end was trimmed by 3 bases and the J gene end by 0 bases; junction bases not matched to a gene: 5. The CDR3 runs 15 residues. Here the CDR3 DNA reads TGTGCCAGCAGTTTCAGGGGGAAGAGCTCCTACGAGCAGTACTTC. Encoded protein: CASSFRGKSSYEQYF.

The V call is TRBV6-1, the J call TRBJ2-5; 8 nucleotides align to TRBD2. The V gene end was trimmed by 0 bases and the J gene end by 4 bases; junction bases not matched to a gene: 10. Germline-derived CDR1 and CDR2 are MNHNS and SASEGT. This CDR3 has 17 amino acids. The CDR3 loop is CASSEASSGRYGETQYF. The CDR3 DNA reads TGTGCCAGCAGTGAAGCTAGCAGCGGGAGATATGGAGAGACCCAGTACTTC.

The chain is built from TRBV3-1 (or the pseudogene TRBV3-2) and TRBJ2-1; D possibly uses TRBD1 or TRBD2 (5 bases each). The germline V gene has CDR1 LGHDT and CDR2 YNNKEL (reference sequence). V lost 0 bases to trimming and J lost 4 bases, with 13 bases between them. This CDR3 contains 16 residues. The CDR3 region has the DNA TGTGCCAGCAGCCAAGAGAGGGGAGTGAAGTACAATGAGCAGTTCTTC. Its translation is CASSQERGVKYNEQFF.

The J gene is TRBJ1-2, the V gene TRBV7-9, with a weak D call TRBD1 (5 bases). Germline CDR1 SEHNR, CDR2 FQNEAQ (reference sequence). The CDR3 runs 13 residues. V was pared by 4 bases and J by 7 bases, with 13 bases between. CDR3 bases: TGTGCCAGCAGCTCCTCGGGGGGGGTTGGCTACACCTTC. This codes for CASSSSGGVGYTF.

This rearrangement joins TRBV6-2 or TRBV6-3 to TRBJ2-3, with D perhaps matching TRBD1 or TRBD2 (5 bases each). The CDR3 has 15 amino acids. Germline V gene sequence: CDR1 MNHEY, CDR2 SVGEGT. The ends were cut back, 4 bases at V and 6 bases at J, with 17 bases in the middle. CDR3 DNA sequence: TGTGCCAGCAGTTCCGAAGGGACCCGCCTGGATACGCAGTATTTT. Its protein product is CASSSEGTRLDTQYF.

This clone was observed a single time. The chain employs TRBV28 and TRBJ1-6; no reliable D call. The CDR3 has 15 amino acids. CDR1 is MDHEN and CDR2 is SYDVKM in the germline V gene. With 2 bases removed from V and 0 bases from J, the gap between germline ends came to 5 bases. CDR3 loop: CASSLESSYNSPLHF. As DNA, the CDR3 is TGTGCCAGCAGTTTAGAGAGCTCCTATAATTCACCCCTCCACTTT. The whole variable domain, remainder taken from reference TRBV28 and TRBJ1-6, is DVKVTQSSRYLVKRTGEKVFLECVQDMDHENMFWYRQDPGLGLRLIYFSYDVKMKEKGDIPEGYSVSREKKERFSLILESASTNQTSMYLCASSLESSYNSPLHFGNGTRLTVT.

This clone showed up just once. V and J are TRBV4-2 and TRBJ1-1; 8 nucleotides align to TRBD1. The V and J ends lost 1 base and 11 bases, in that order; junction bases with no gene match: 6. This CDR3 comprises 13 residues. The germline V gene encodes CDR1 LGHNA and CDR2 YNFKEQ. CDR3 sequence reads: CASSQGDRNGAFF. CDR3 coding DNA: TGTGCCAGCAGCCAAGGGGACAGGAACGGGGCTTTCTTT.

The chain uses TRBV28 and TRBJ1-1; no reliable D call. Between the trimmed V and J ends, which lost 3 bases and 1 base, there was a span of 15 bases. Germline V lookup: CDR1 MDHEN, CDR2 SYDVKM. The length of the CDR3 is 16 residues. In DNA form, the CDR3 reads TGTGCCAGCAGTTTGGAGGGTGGTAAGGGGAACACTGAAGCTTTCTTT. Amino acids: CASSLEGGKGNTEAFF.

The chain's CDR3 is CASSQWVQGGKGYEQYF. Here the CDR3 DNA reads TGTGCCAGCAGCCAATGGGTACAGGGAGGCAAGGGCTACGAGCAGTACTTC. The V and J genes are TRBV3-1 (or the pseudogene TRBV3-2) and TRBJ2-7; D may match TRBD1 or TRBD2 (6 bases each). V lost 2 bases to trimming and J lost 3 bases, with 20 bases between them. CDR3 size: 17 residues. Germline values: CDR1 LGHDT, CDR2 YNNKEL (reference sequence).

This clone came up once. This chain links TRBV11-2 with TRBJ1-2; maybe TRBD1 (5 bases). CDR3 length: 12 residues. V lost 5 bases and J lost 4, with 8 bases in between. Per germline, CDR1 SGHAT and CDR2 FQNNGV. The CDR3 sequence: CASSRDSYGYTF. CDR3 nucleotide sequence: TGTGCCAGCAGCCGGGACTCCTATGGCTACACCTTC.

The CDR3 here is CASSFQGRGEAFF. The CDR3 coding sequence is TGTGCCAGCAGTTTCCAGGGGAGGGGTGAAGCTTTCTTT. The chain uses TRBV27 and TRBJ1-1, with a tentative D call TRBD1 (6 bases). The CDR3 sequence is 13 residues long. Germline assignment: CDR1 MNHEY and CDR2 SMNVEV (reference sequence). Deletions cut 3 bases from V and 7 bases from J, with 12 bases between.